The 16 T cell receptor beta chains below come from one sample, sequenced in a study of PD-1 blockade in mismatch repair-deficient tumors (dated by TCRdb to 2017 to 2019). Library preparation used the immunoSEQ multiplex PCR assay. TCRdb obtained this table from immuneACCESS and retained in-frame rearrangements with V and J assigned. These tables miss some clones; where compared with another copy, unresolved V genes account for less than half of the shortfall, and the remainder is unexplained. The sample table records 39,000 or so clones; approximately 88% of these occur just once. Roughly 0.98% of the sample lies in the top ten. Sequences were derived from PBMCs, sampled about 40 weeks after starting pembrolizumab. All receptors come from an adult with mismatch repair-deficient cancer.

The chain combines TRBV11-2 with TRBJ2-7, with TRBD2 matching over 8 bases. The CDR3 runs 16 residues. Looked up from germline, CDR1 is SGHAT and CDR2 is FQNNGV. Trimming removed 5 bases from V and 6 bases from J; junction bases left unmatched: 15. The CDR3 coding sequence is TGTGCCAGCAGCATCACTTTTGCCAGCGGGAGTGGCGAGCAGTACTTC. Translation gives CASSITFASGSGEQYF.

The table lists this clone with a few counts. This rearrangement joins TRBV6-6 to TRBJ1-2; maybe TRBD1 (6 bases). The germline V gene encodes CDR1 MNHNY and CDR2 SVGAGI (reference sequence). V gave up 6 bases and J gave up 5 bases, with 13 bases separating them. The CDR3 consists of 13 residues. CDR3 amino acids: CASRSGQSYGYTF. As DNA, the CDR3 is TGTGCCAGCAGATCAGGACAGAGTTATGGCTACACCTTC.

CDR3 DNA sequence: TGTGCCAGCAGCGTAGCCCCGACTAGCGGGAGTGGCGAGCAGTACTTC. Translation: CASSVAPTSGSGEQYF. V and J are TRBV9 and TRBJ2-7, with 12 bases fitting TRBD2. Germline V gene lookup returns CDR1 SGDLS and CDR2 YYNGEE. The CDR3 sequence is 16 residues long. V was pared by 0 bases and J by 6 bases, with 7 bases of the junction left unmatched.

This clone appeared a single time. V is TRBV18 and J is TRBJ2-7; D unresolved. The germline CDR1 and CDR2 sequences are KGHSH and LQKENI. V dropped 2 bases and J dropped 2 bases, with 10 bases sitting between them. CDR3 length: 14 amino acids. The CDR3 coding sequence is TGTGCCAGCTCACCAGGATCACAGACCTACGAGCAGTACTTC. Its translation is CASSPGSQTYEQYF.

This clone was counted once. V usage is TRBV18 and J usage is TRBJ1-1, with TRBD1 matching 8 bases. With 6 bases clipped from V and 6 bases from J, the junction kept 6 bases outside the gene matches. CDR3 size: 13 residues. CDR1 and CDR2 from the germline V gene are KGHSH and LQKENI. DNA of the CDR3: TGTGCCAGCTCCTTGGACAGGGTCGCTGAAGCTTTCTTT. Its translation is CASSLDRVAEAFF. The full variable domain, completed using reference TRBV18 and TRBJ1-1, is NAGVMQNPRHLVRRRGQEARLRCSPMKGHSHVYWYRQLPEEGLKFMVYLQKENIIDESGMPKERFSAEFPKEGPSILRIQQVVRGDSAAYFCASSLDRVAEAFFGQGTRLTVV.

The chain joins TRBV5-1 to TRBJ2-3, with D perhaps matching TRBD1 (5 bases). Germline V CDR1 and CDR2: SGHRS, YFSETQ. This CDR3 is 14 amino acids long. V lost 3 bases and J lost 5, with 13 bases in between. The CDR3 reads CASSWGRVRDTQYF. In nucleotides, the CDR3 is TGCGCCAGCAGCTGGGGCAGGGTACGAGATACGCAGTATTTT.

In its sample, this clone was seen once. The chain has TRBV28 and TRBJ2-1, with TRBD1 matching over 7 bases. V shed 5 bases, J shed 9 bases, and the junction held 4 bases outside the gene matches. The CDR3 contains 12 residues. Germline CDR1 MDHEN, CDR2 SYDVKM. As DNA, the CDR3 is TGTGCCAGCAGTCGACAGGGAAGTGAGCAGTTCTTC. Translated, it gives CASSRQGSEQFF.

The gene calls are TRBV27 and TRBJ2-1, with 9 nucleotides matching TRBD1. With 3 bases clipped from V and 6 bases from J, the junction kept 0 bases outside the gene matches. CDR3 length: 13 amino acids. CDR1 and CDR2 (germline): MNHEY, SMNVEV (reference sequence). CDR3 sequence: CASSLDRGNEQFF. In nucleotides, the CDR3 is TGTGCCAGCAGTTTGGACAGGGGCAATGAGCAGTTCTTC.

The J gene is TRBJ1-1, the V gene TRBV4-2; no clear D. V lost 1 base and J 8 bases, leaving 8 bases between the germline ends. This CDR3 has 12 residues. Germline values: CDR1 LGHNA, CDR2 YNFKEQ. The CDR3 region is CASSQAEVEAFF. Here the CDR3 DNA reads TGTGCCAGCAGCCAAGCTGAGGTCGAAGCTTTCTTT.

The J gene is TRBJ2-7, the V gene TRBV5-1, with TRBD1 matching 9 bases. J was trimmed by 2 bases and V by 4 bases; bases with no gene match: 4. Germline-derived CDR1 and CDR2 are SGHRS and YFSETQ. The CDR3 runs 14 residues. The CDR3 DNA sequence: TGCGCCAGCAGCCACCGGGACAGGGCCTACGAGCAGTACTTC. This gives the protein CASSHRDRAYEQYF.

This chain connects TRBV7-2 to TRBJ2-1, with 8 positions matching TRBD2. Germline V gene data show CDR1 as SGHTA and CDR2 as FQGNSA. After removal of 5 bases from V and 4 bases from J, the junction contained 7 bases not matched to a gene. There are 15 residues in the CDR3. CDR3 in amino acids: CASSGKAGDYNEQFF. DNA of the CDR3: TGTGCCAGCAGCGGAAAAGCGGGGGATTACAATGAGCAGTTCTTC. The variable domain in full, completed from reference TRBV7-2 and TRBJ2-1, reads GAGVSQSPSNKVTEKGKDVELRCDPISGHTALYWYRQSLGQGLEFLIYFQGNSAPDKSGLPSDRFSAERTGGSVSTLTIQRTQQEDSAVYLCASSGKAGDYNEQFFGPGTRLTVL.

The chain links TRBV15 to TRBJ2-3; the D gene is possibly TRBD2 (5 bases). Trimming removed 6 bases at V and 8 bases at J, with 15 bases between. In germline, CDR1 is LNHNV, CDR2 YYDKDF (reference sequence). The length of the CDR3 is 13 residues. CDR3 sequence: CATRTPPAGTQYF. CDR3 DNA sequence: TGTGCCACCAGAACGCCCCCGGCGGGTACGCAGTATTTT.

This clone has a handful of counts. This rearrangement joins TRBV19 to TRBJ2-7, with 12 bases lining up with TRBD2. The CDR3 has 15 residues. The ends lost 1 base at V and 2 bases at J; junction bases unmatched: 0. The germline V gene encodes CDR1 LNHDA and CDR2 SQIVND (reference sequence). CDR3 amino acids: CASSIGLAGAYEQYF. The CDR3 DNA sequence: TGTGCCAGTAGTATAGGACTAGCGGGAGCCTACGAGCAGTACTTC.

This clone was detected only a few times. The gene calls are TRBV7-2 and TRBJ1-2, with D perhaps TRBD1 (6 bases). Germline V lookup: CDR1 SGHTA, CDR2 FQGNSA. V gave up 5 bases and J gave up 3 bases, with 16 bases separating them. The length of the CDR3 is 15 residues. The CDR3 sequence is CASSPPGGGYYGYTF. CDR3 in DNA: TGTGCCAGCAGCCCCCCGGGGGGCGGGTACTATGGCTACACCTTC.

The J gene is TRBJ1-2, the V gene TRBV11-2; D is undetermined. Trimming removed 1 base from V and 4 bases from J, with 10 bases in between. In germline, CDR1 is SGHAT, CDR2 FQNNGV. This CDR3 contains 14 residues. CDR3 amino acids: CASSLAATPYGYTF. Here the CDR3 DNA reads TGTGCCAGCAGCTTAGCCGCGACTCCCTATGGCTACACCTTC.

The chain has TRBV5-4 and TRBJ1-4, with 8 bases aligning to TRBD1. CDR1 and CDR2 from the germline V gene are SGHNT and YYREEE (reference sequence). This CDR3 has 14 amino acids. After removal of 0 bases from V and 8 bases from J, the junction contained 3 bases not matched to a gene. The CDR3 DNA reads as TGTGCCAGCAGCTTGGACAGGGGGGGAGAAAAACTGTTTTTT. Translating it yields CASSLDRGGEKLFF. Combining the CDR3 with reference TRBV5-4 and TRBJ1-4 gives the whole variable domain ETGVTQSPTHLIKTRGQQVTLRCSSQSGHNTVSWYQQALGQGPQFIFQYYREEENGRGNFPPRFSGLQFPNYSSELNVNALELDDSALYLCASSLDRGGEKLFFGSGTQLSVL.